This T cell receptor (beta chain) was identified during a study of OX40 agonist ivuxolimab in advanced cancers. Profiled with immunoSEQ multiplex PCR; TCRdb holds only in-frame clones, not every one. The data hold tens of thousands of clones, with 70% to 90% observed a single time. Sampled blood was obtained at baseline, cycle 4 day 1, and cycle 7 day 1. The trim removed 4 bases at V and 2 bases at J, leaving 6 bases unmatched. The V gene's germline CDR1 is SNHLY and CDR2 FYNNEI. There are 15 residues in the CDR3. Specimen: CD4+ or CD8+ T cells sorted from blood, collected in a trial of the OX40 agonist ivuxolimab. The origin of this receptor is an adult with an advanced solid tumor such as melanoma, head and neck, liver or kidney cancer. The chain carries TRBV2 and TRBJ2-7; 9 bases are a match to TRBD1. The CDR3 DNA follows: TGTGCCAGCAGTGGTGCATGGACAGGGGCCTACGAGCAGTACTTC. Encoded protein: CASSGAWTGAYEQYF.